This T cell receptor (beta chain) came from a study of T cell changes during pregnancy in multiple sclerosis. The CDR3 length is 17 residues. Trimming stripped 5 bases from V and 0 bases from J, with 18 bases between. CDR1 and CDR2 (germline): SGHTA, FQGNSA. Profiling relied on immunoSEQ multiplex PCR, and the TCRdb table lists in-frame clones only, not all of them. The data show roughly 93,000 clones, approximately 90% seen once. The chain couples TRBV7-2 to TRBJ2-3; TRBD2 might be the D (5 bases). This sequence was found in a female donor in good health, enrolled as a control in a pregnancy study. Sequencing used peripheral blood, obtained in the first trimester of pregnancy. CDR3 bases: TGTGCCAGCAGCCCAAACGCCGCGGGTGCAAGCACAGATACGCAGTATTTT. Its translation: CASSPNAAGASTDTQYF.